This T cell receptor beta chain was recovered during a study of Tregs in tolerant kidney transplant recipients. Turning to the study itself: Sorting of CD4+CD25+CD127- cells followed roughly 3-day belatacept mixed lymphocyte reactions, sometimes with roughly 5-day graft donor restimulation. Sorting used antibodies to exclude donor cells. General study points: No direct test of biological reproducibility was done here.

Profiling relied on immunoSEQ multiplex PCR, and the TCRdb table lists in-frame clones only, not all of them. The table includes about 31,000 clones, approximately 83% detected once. On this clone itself: The antigen is undetermined.

Trimming took 3 bases from V and 9 from J, leaving 21 bases between them. Germline V gives CDR1 MNHNS, CDR2 SASEGT. This CDR3 has 16 amino acids. Material for sequencing was Tregs from blood cultured with allogeneic cells. This clonotype originated in a human donor in good health. The rearrangement uses TRBV6-1 and TRBJ1-5; D remains ambiguous. The CDR3 spells CASSDAVATLPRPQHF. CDR3 in DNA: TGTGCCAGCAGTGATGCGGTAGCTACCCTCCCCCGGCCCCAGCATTTT.